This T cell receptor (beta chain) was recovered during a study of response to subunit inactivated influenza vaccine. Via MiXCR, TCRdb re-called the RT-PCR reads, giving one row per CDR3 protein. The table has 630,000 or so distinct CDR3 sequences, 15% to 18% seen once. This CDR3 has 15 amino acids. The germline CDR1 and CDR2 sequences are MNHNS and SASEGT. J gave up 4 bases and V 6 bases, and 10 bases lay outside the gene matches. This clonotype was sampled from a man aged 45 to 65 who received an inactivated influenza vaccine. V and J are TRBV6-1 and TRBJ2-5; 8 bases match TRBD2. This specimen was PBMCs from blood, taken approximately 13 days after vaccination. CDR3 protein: CASRKASGSSETQYF. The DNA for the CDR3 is TGTGCCAGCAGGAAAGCTAGCGGGTCCTCAGAGACCCAGTACTTC.